A selection of T cell receptor beta chains follows, all from one sample in a study of tumor and adjacent non-tumor tissue in lung cancer. TCRdb independently ran MiXCR on the multiplex PCR reads; one entry per CDR3 protein. The table records roughly 74,000 distinct CDR3 sequences, about 80% of them present only once. Material: distant non-tumor lung tissue. The receptors come from an older man with non-small cell lung cancer. The conserved cysteine and the conserved F or W are not part of the CDR3 here.

v_gene | CDR3aa
TRBV6-2/TRBV6-3 | ASSLWDGSYEQY
TRBV11-3 | VKSIRDRTLNTEAF
TRBV11-2 | ANRLNGANQTQN
TRBV6-2/TRBV6-3 | TSRLEFNLDGQF
TRBV29-1 | SVETGVEETLY
TRBV12-3/TRBV12-4 | ASSSWFFRGYEQY
TRBV11-2 | ASSPTEGTCGYI
TRBV5-4 | ASILVGGATNEQF
TRBV12-3/TRBV12-4 | ASSSADGRNQHQH
TRBV6-1 | ASSDPGGPWLLAYSEQF
TRBV5-1 | ASSMDGHGANVLT
TRBV29-1 | SDVPYQSSEEDGYT
TRBV11-2 | ASTLQRRGELF
TRBV14 | GSSQQTGSYGYT
TRBV7-9 | ASSPRPGGTEAF
TRBV10-2 | PSSEYGATEAF
TRBV20-1 | NAKGGGYT
TRBV5-4 | ASNTTGVALGNTEAF
TRBV29-1 | SVGDVSYEQY
TRBV6-5 | VSRPGAVNYGYT
TRBV20-1 | SARDASPYNEQF
TRBV6-2/TRBV6-3 | VSNVQAQPQH
TRBV12-3/TRBV12-4 | VSSRGQHEQN
TRBV6-6 | AGSYSPGQGATEAF
TRBV5-6 | ASSFPREGQRKSSYNEQF
TRBV29-1 | SVAGTSSTDNQY
TRBV6-5 | ASSSLTRRDTQY
TRBV20-1 | SVRQEGQPQH
TRBV20-1 | SATISLAAQETQY
TRBV30 | AWSRLARNNEQF
TRBV2 | ASSEVRGRTEAF
TRBV5-1 | ASSLWARENEQF
TRBV11-2 | ASSLVGTGVVGSC
TRBV11-1 | ARSLTWDTGELF
TRBV6-5 | GNRTHRDKNSPLH
TRBV11-2 | ANSLRGVANEQC
TRBV12-3/TRBV12-4 | ASSFGGSLYKQY
TRBV12-3/TRBV12-4 | ASSLRDMHY
TRBV11-2 | ANSLVTSGTDTQY
TRBV5-1 | ASSLSIGSPVLANVLT